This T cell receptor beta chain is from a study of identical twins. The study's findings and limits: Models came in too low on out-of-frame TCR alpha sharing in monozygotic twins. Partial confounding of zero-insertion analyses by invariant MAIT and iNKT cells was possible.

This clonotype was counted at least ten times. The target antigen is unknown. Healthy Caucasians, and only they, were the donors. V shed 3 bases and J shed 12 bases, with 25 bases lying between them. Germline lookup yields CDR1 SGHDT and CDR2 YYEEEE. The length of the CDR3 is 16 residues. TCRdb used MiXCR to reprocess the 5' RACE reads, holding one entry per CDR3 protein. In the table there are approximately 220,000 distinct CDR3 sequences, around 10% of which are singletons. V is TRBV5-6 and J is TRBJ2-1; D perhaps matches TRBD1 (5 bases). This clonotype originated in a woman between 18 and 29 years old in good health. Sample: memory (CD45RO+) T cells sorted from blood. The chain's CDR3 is CASSYATFGISRVQFF. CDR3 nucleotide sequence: TGTGCCAGCAGCTACGCCACGTTTGGGATTTCCAGGGTGCAGTTCTTC.